This TCR beta chain was observed in a study of T-cell reconstitution after alpha-beta-depleted transplantation in children. The table lists this clonotype with many counts. This CDR3 spans 14 amino acids. Trimming cost V 3 bases and J 4 bases, with 12 bases left between them. The germline gives CDR1 KGHSH, CDR2 LQKENI. The TCRbeta library was prepared with unique molecular identifiers. TCRdb reanalysed the PCR reads using MiXCR and keeps one entry per CDR3 protein. The data show some 450,000 distinct CDR3 sequences, roughly two fifths seen once. This material consisted of PBMCs, taken before TCRalphabeta/CD19-depleted stem cell transplant. The rearrangement joins TRBV18 to TRBJ1-1; the D gene is possibly TRBD1 (5 bases). This TCR was sampled from a girl aged 2-15 years with aplastic anemia, due to receive a stem cell transplant. This chain's CDR3 is CASSPFGGSTEAFF. The CDR3 region has the DNA TGTGCCAGCTCACCGTTTGGGGGTAGCACTGAAGCTTTCTTT.